The 2 T cell receptor beta chains reported below all come from one sample, sequenced in a study of cytomegalovirus exposure and HLA in healthy donors. The PCR had 60 Vbeta and 13 Jbeta primers. Produced via immunoSEQ multiplex PCR; TCRdb's table is partial and in-frame only. The table lists 200,000 to 250,000 clones, 77% of them singletons. The sequenced sample consisted of PBMCs. These receptors all come from an older woman in good health and CMV-seropositive.

This chain uses TRBV29-1 with TRBJ1-3; D gene unclear. The V end was cut by 6 bases, the J end by 4 bases, with 13 bases between. From germline, CDR1 is SQVTM and CDR2 ANQGSEA. The CDR3 runs to 13 residues. Here the CDR3 reads CSVVGDGGNTIYF. The CDR3 coding sequence is TGCAGCGTCGTAGGAGACGGAGGAAACACCATATATTTT.

This chain connects TRBV6-1 to TRBJ1-2; D ambiguous. Trimming took off 1 base at V and 2 bases at J, with 11 bases between the two ends. The germline gives CDR1 MNHNS, CDR2 SASEGT. There are 15 residues in the CDR3. The CDR3 DNA is TGTGCCAGCAGTGAAGGTTTGAGATTGAACTATGGCTACACCTTC. This gives the protein CASSEGLRLNYGYTF.